Listed here are 17 T cell receptor beta chains from one sample, sequenced in a study of human T cells and chemical hapten exposure. TCRdb reanalysed the RACE reads using MiXCR and keeps one entry per CDR3 protein. The sample lists approximately 71,000 distinct CDR3 sequences; 11% were seen once. The time point denotes: patch test 3, about 24 weeks after DPC sensitization. The treatment denotes: therapeutic diphenylcyclopropenone sensitization with weekly scalp DPC. The source was whole blood, collected in connection with sensitization to the hapten diphenylcyclopropenone (DPC). Receptor source: a woman aged 45-65 years with alopecia areata. Some clones in this sample may be carry-over from other donors' samples.

This clonotype was seen many times. The chain employs TRBV3-1 and TRBJ1-5; D is perhaps TRBD1 (6 bases). Germline values: CDR1 LGHDT, CDR2 YNNKEL (reference sequence). The V gene lost 4 bases and the J gene lost 0 bases, with 10 bases spanning the gap. This CDR3 contains 15 residues. This CDR3 reads CASSLGHTSNQPQHF. DNA for the CDR3: TGTGCCAGCAGCCTGGGACACACTAGCAATCAGCCCCAGCATTTT.

The J gene is TRBJ2-3, the V gene TRBV29-1; no reliable D call. Trimming shortened V by 2 bases and J by 3 bases, and 12 bases separated the two germline ends. The CDR3 has 14 residues. Germline V CDR1 and CDR2: SQVTM, ANQGSEA. CDR3 sequence (DNA): TGCAGCGTTGAAAACCAAGCGCGGACAGATACGCAGTATTTT. It translates to CSVENQARTDTQYF.

The gene calls are TRBV10-1 and TRBJ1-2, with D unclear. The CDR3 contains 13 residues. V lost 4 bases to trimming and J lost 4 bases, with 10 bases between them. Germline V gives CDR1 WNHNN, CDR2 SYGVQD (reference sequence). CDR3 in DNA: TGCGCCAGCAGTGCCGGACCTAGCTATGGCTACACCTTC. Translated, it gives CASSAGPSYGYTF.

This clonotype was seen many times. V usage is TRBV2 and J usage is TRBJ1-1; D might be TRBD1 (5 bases). The CDR3 loop spans 14 amino acids. The germline V gene encodes CDR1 SNHLY and CDR2 FYNNEI. Trimming shortened V by 7 bases and J by 3 bases, and 15 bases separated the two germline ends. CDR3 residues: CASKTGLADTEAFF. Here the CDR3 DNA reads TGTGCCAGCAAAACAGGTCTCGCGGACACTGAAGCTTTCTTT.

This clonotype was seen repeatedly, ten times or more. This chain joins TRBV5-1 and TRBJ2-5; D may be TRBD1 (5 bases). The CDR3 has 14 residues. Trimming stripped 5 bases from V and 2 bases from J, with 13 bases between. Per the germline V gene, CDR1 is SGHRS and CDR2 is YFSETQ. CDR3 DNA: TGCGCCAGCAGTCCAGGGTCCGCACAAGAGACCCAGTACTTC. This translates into CASSPGSAQETQYF.

This clonotype was counted at least ten times. The junction departs from germline at one end; a sequencing error may be responsible. The rearrangement joins TRBV7-9 to TRBJ1-2; D is undetermined. Germline assignment: CDR1 SEHNR and CDR2 FQNEAQ (reference sequence). CDR3 size: 8 residues. CDR3 bases: TGTGCCAGCAGCTCACTCCTCTTC. This gives the protein CASSSLLF.

This clonotype was recorded a few times. The chain carries TRBV4-1 and TRBJ1-1; 8 bases agree with TRBD1. CDR3 size: 16 residues. CDR1 is MGHRA and CDR2 is YSYEKL in the germline V gene. V lost 3 bases, J lost 11 bases, and 17 bases stayed unmatched. The CDR3 DNA is TGCGCCAGCAGCCAGGGTTCCGGGACAGGCGGCCGTGAGGCTTTCTTT. Protein product: CASSQGSGTGGREAFF.

This clonotype has just a few counts. The chain carries TRBV29-1 and TRBJ2-1; D may be TRBD1 or TRBD2 (5 bases each). The CDR3 consists of 12 residues. Between the trimmed V and J ends, which lost 1 base and 9 bases, there was a span of 10 bases. Germline values: CDR1 SQVTM, CDR2 ANQGSEA. CDR3 sequence reads: CSVEGDLSEQFF. CDR3 in DNA: TGCAGCGTTGAAGGGGACCTAAGTGAGCAGTTCTTC.

V gene TRBV5-1 combines with J gene TRBJ1-5, with TRBD1 as a possible D gene (6 bases). Germline V gene data show CDR1 as SGHRS and CDR2 as YFSETQ. V shed 4 bases and J shed 7 bases, with 15 bases lying between them. CDR3 length: 14 residues. The CDR3 nucleotides read TGCGCCAGCAGCCCCCGGGGGCAGGAACAGCCCCAGCATTTT. As protein: CASSPRGQEQPQHF.

The chain couples TRBV7-9 to TRBJ2-3; 9 bases align to TRBD1. Per germline, CDR1 SEHNR and CDR2 FQNEAQ (reference sequence). With 5 bases clipped from V and 10 bases from J, the junction kept 4 bases outside the gene matches. The CDR3 spans 12 residues. The CDR3 region is CASSRDRDAQYF. CDR3 coding DNA: TGTGCCAGCAGCCGGGACAGGGATGCGCAGTATTTT. Variable domain in full (rest from reference TRBV7-9 and TRBJ2-3): DTGVSQNPRHKITKRGQNVTFRCDPISEHNRLYWYRQTLGQGPEFLTYFQNEAQLEKSRLLSDRFSAERPKGSFSTLEIQRTEQGDSAMYLCASSRDRDAQYFGPGTRLTVL.

The table lists this clonotype with many counts. The gene calls are TRBV18 and TRBJ1-1, with a tentative D call TRBD1 (5 bases). Trimming pared 1 base from V and 0 bases from J, leaving 9 bases between. The CDR3 contains 15 residues. Per germline, CDR1 KGHSH and CDR2 LQKENI. CDR3 in DNA: TGTGCCAGCTCACCACTCGACAGCTTGAACACTGAAGCTTTCTTT. Amino acid sequence: CASSPLDSLNTEAFF.

The sample holds many counts of this clonotype. V is TRBV7-2 and J is TRBJ1-1; D call uncertain. Germline assignment: CDR1 SGHTA and CDR2 FQGNSA. Trimming removed 5 bases from V and 7 bases from J, with 8 bases in between. This CDR3 region has 11 residues. The CDR3, as DNA: TGTGCCAGCAGCAGACCAGATGAAGCTTTCTTT. Encoded protein: CASSRPDEAFF.

This clonotype was detected a few times. The chain combines TRBV11-2 with TRBJ2-1; TRBD1 is a possible D gene (6 bases). CDR1 and CDR2 (germline): SGHAT, FQNNGV. V was pared by 5 bases and J by 2 bases, with 13 bases between. This CDR3 comprises 15 residues. The CDR3 here is CASSPGEEAYNEQFF. As DNA, the CDR3 is TGTGCCAGCAGCCCAGGGGAAGAGGCCTACAATGAGCAGTTCTTC.

This rearrangement joins TRBV3-1 to TRBJ2-5; TRBD2 agrees at 8 bases. There are 15 residues in the CDR3. In germline, CDR1 is LGHDT, CDR2 YNNKEL (reference sequence). V lost 2 bases to trimming and J lost 5 bases; unmatched junction nucleotides: 7. The CDR3 region is CASSQSVAGSETQYF. The CDR3 DNA follows: TGTGCCAGCAGCCAATCGGTAGCGGGAAGTGAGACCCAGTACTTC.

This clonotype was recorded a few times. The V and J genes are TRBV11-2 and TRBJ2-7; possible D gene TRBD1, 6 bases. CDR1 is SGHAT, CDR2 FQNNGV, per germline. The CDR3 has 14 residues. V lost 0 bases and J lost 2, with 8 bases in between. CDR3 amino acids: CASSLEQGPYEQYF. CDR3 in DNA: TGTGCCAGCAGCTTAGAACAGGGCCCCTACGAGCAGTACTTC. Complete variable domain (other parts from reference TRBV11-2 and TRBJ2-7): EAGVAQSPRYKIIEKRQSVAFWCNPISGHATLYWYQQILGQGPKLLIQFQNNGVVDDSQLPKDRFSAERLKGVDSTLKIQPAKLEDSAVYLCASSLEQGPYEQYFGPGTRLTVT.

This clonotype was counted many times. This chain uses TRBV10-2 with TRBJ2-2; D remains unclear. Germline CDR1 and CDR2: WSHSY and SAAADI. CDR3 length: 12 residues. V was cut by 6 bases and J by 2 bases, with 4 bases left in between. The CDR3 coding sequence is TGCGCCAGCAGACCCAACACCGGGGAGCTGTTTTTT. Translating gives CASRPNTGELFF.

This clonotype has a count of ten or more. This chain uses TRBV2 with TRBJ2-3, with 8 bases matching TRBD2. CDR3 length: 15 residues. The V gene end was trimmed by 4 bases and the J gene end by 0 bases; junction bases not matched to a gene: 3. In germline, CDR1 is SNHLY, CDR2 FYNNEI. The CDR3 region has the DNA TGTGCCAGCAGTGGACTAGCGCTGAGCACAGATACGCAGTATTTT. Translating gives CASSGLALSTDTQYF.